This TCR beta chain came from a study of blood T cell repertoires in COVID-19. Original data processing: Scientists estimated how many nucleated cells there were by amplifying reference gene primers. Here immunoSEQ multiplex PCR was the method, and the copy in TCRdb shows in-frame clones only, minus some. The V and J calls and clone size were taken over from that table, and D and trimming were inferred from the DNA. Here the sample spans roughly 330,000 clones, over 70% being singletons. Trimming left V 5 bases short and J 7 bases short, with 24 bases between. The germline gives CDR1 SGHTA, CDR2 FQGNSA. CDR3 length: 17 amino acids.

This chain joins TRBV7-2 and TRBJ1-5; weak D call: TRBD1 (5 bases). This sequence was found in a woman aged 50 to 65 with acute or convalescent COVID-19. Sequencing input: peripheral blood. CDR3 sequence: CASSETTPRGGGQPQHF. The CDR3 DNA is TGTGCCAGCAGCGAAACCACACCGCGTGGGGGAGGACAGCCCCAGCATTTT. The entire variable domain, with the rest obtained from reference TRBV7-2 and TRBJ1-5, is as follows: GAGVSQSPSNKVTEKGKDVELRCDPISGHTALYWYRQSLGQGLEFLIYFQGNSAPDKSGLPSDRFSAERTGGSVSTLTIQRTQQEDSAVYLCASSETTPRGGGQPQHFGDGTRLSIL.